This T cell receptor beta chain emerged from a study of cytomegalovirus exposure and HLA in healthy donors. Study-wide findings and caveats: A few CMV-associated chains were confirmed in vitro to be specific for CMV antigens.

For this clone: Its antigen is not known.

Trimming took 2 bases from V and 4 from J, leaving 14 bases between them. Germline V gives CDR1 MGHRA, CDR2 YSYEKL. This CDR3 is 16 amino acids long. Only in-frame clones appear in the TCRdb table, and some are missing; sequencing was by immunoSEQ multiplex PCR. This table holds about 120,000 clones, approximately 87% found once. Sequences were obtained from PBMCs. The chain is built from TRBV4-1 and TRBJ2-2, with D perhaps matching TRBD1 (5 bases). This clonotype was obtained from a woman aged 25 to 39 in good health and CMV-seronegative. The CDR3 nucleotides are TGCGCCAGCAGCCAACGGCCAGGGCACGGCACCGGGGAGCTGTTTTTT. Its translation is CASSQRPGHGTGELFF.